This T cell receptor (beta chain) is from a study of cytomegalovirus exposure and HLA in healthy donors. Researchers ran the PCR with 60 Vbeta and 13 Jbeta primers. The table came from immunoSEQ multiplex PCR; TCRdb's copy has only in-frame clones and leaves some out. The sample shows 110,000 to 150,000 clones, around 72% of them seen only once. Germline V lookup: CDR1 SGHAT, CDR2 FQNNGV. Trimming stripped 5 bases from V and 0 bases from J, with 11 bases between. The CDR3 is 15 amino acids. Points on this clone: Its specificity is not known.

The study sampled nominally healthy donors, though unrecorded immune exposures were likely. Study-wide points: Solely CMV serostatus was available to characterize immune exposure. Common viral pathogens seemed, in a later analysis, to connect with several of the most significant clusters.

The sequencing input was PBMCs. The chain employs TRBV11-2 and TRBJ1-5, with a weak D call TRBD1 (6 bases). This clonotype originated in a human donor in good health. As DNA, the CDR3 is TGTGCCAGCAGCCCGGACAGCAATAGCAATCAGCCCCAGCATTTT. It is translated as CASSPDSNSNQPQHF.